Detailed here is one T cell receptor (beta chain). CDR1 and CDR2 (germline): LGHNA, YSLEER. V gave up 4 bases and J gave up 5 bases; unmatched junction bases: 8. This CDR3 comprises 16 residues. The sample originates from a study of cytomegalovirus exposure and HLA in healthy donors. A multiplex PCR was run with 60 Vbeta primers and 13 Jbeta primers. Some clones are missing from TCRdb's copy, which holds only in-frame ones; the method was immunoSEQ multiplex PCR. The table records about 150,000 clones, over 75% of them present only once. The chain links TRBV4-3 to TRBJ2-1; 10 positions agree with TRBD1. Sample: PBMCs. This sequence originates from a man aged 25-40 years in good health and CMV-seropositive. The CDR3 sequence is CASSRTGQGRHNEQFF. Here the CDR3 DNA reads TGCGCCAGCAGCCGAACGGGACAGGGGCGACACAATGAGCAGTTCTTC.